These 15 T cell receptor beta chains originate from one sample sequenced in a study of cytomegalovirus exposure and HLA in healthy donors. Primers: 60 Vbeta forward and 13 Jbeta reverse. TCRdb's copy holds only in-frame clones and misses some; the assay was immunoSEQ multiplex PCR. The top ten hold approximately 5.6% of the sample, which has fewer than 120,000 clones, under 85% seen once. The sample was PBMCs. The receptors originated from a man aged 25-40 years in good health and CMV-seropositive.

V and J are TRBV2 and TRBJ2-5; D gene ambiguous. The CDR3 sequence is 12 residues long. CDR1 SNHLY and CDR2 FYNNEI come from the germline V gene. V lost 6 bases, J lost 4 bases, and 9 bases lay in between. As DNA, the CDR3 is TGTGCCAGCAGGAGGAGCTTAGAGACCCAGTACTTC. Protein: CASRRSLETQYF.

The chain combines TRBV7-6 with TRBJ2-5; no reliable D call. CDR3 size: 14 residues. Trimming took 5 bases from V and 0 from J, leaving 10 bases between them. Germline CDR1 reads SGHVS; CDR2 reads FNYEAQ. In DNA form, the CDR3 reads TGTGCCAGCAGCAACCACGGGTACCAAGAGACCCAGTACTTC. Translating gives CASSNHGYQETQYF.

The sample holds a few counts of this clone. The chain joins TRBV6-5 to TRBJ2-5; 10 positions match TRBD2. Germline-derived CDR1 and CDR2 are MNHEY and SVGAGI. The CDR3 totals 14 residues. Unmatched junction bases numbered 6, after V lost 6 bases and J lost 5 bases. CDR3 DNA sequence: TGTGCCAGCAGGGCTATAGCGGGGGGTGAGACCCAGTACTTC. Translating it yields CASRAIAGGETQYF.

In its sample, this clone was seen a few times. The gene calls are TRBV6-1 and TRBJ2-5, with TRBD2 matching 8 bases. The V segment lost 3 bases and the J segment 2 bases; nucleotides outside the gene matches: 5. The germline CDR1 and CDR2 sequences are MNHNS and SASEGT. The CDR3 has 15 amino acids. The CDR3 bases are TGTGCCAGCAGTGATGGACTAGCTTATCAAGAGACCCAGTACTTC. This codes for CASSDGLAYQETQYF.

This sequence joins TRBV11-3 and TRBJ1-4; 10 nucleotides line up with TRBD1. The J segment lost 8 bases and the V segment lost 6 bases, leaving 6 bases of the junction unmatched. The CDR3 spans 14 residues. The germline gives CDR1 SGHNT, CDR2 YENEEA. The CDR3 DNA reads TGTGCCAGCAGTCCGGACAGGGGGGACGAAAAACTGTTTTTT. Translated: CASSPDRGDEKLFF.

The chain links TRBV25-1 to TRBJ1-1; D remains unclear. Trimming removed 4 bases from V and 2 bases from J, with 14 bases in between. Germline V CDR1 and CDR2: MGHDK, SYGVNS. CDR3 length equals 15 residues. The CDR3 spells CASSGRVPLNTEAFF. The CDR3, as DNA: TGTGCCAGCAGTGGGAGGGTCCCGCTCAACACTGAAGCTTTCTTT.

V is TRBV29-1 and J is TRBJ2-7; 9 positions match TRBD1. The CDR3 length is 13 residues. V shed 7 bases and J 2 bases; nucleotides not matched to a gene: 6. Germline loops: CDR1 SQVTM, CDR2 ANQGSEA. CDR3 DNA sequence: TGCAGCGCCCGGGACAGGGCCACCTACGAGCAGTACTTC. Amino acids: CSARDRATYEQYF.

V and J are TRBV11-3 and TRBJ2-3; TRBD1 aligns across 7 bases. J gave up 1 base and V 6 bases, and 4 bases lay outside the gene matches. The CDR3 is 14 residues long. Germline V gene sequence: CDR1 SGHNT, CDR2 YENEEA. CDR3 region: CASRGQDGTDTQYF. The DNA of the CDR3 is TGTGCCAGCAGAGGACAGGACGGCACAGATACGCAGTATTTT. The full variable domain, with the rest looked up from reference TRBV11-3 and TRBJ2-3, is EAGVVQSPRYKIIEKKQPVAFWCNPISGHNTLYWYLQNLGQGPELLIRYENEEAVDDSQLPKDRFSAERLKGVDSTLKIQPAELGDSAVYLCASRGQDGTDTQYFGPGTRLTVL.

The chain employs TRBV15 and TRBJ2-5; D unresolved. Between the trimmed V and J ends, which lost 0 bases and 2 bases, there was a span of 10 bases. The CDR3 sequence is 15 residues long. Germline assignment: CDR1 LNHNV and CDR2 YYDKDF (reference sequence). CDR3 residues: CATSRDKNIQETQYF. The CDR3 DNA is TGTGCCACCAGCAGAGATAAGAACATTCAAGAGACCCAGTACTTC.

The chain is built from TRBV4-1 and TRBJ2-5, with 12 positions matching TRBD2. The CDR3 loop spans 16 amino acids. The V and J ends lost 3 bases and 5 bases, in that order; junction bases with no gene match: 7. Looked up from germline, CDR1 is MGHRA and CDR2 is YSYEKL. CDR3 amino acids: CASSQEPLAGGETQYF. For the CDR3, the DNA is TGCGCCAGCAGCCAGGAACCCCTAGCGGGGGGGGAGACCCAGTACTTC.

The rearrangement uses TRBV11-2 and TRBJ1-4, with 9 bases fitting TRBD1. CDR3 size: 14 residues. CDR1 and CDR2 (germline): SGHAT, FQNNGV. J lost 7 bases, V lost 4 bases, and 4 bases had no gene match. CDR3 region: CASSYGQGTEKLFF. The DNA of the CDR3 is TGTGCCAGCAGCTACGGACAGGGGACTGAAAAACTGTTTTTT.

This chain connects TRBV11-3 to TRBJ1-1; 8 bases line up with TRBD1. Germline CDR1 is SGHNT and CDR2 is YENEEA. This CDR3 spans 14 amino acids. V was clipped by 2 bases and J by 6 bases; unmatched bases: 5. The CDR3 spells CASSLRTGMAEAFF. The CDR3 DNA is TGTGCCAGCAGCTTAAGGACAGGGATGGCTGAAGCTTTCTTT.

This chain connects TRBV5-6 to TRBJ1-5; 7 bases are a match to TRBD1. Trimming cost V 2 bases and J 1 base; bases outside gene matches: 6. Germline lookup yields CDR1 SGHDT and CDR2 YYEEEE. The CDR3 is made up of 16 amino acids. CDR3 in DNA: TGTGCCAGCAGCTTTGGATCACAGGGGAGCAATCAGCCCCAGCATTTT. Translation gives CASSFGSQGSNQPQHF.

This sequence joins TRBV19 and TRBJ2-6; possible D gene TRBD1, 6 bases. Trimming left V 5 bases short and J 1 base short, with 9 bases between. CDR3 length: 15 amino acids. Germline V gene lookup returns CDR1 LNHDA and CDR2 SQIVND (reference sequence). DNA for the CDR3: TGTGCCAGTAGTCCGACAGGTTCTGGGGCCAACGTCCTGACTTTC. It codes for CASSPTGSGANVLTF.

The chain has TRBV11-2 and TRBJ2-7; no reliable D call. Germline V gene sequence: CDR1 SGHAT, CDR2 FQNNGV. V lost 4 bases, J lost 4 bases, and 11 bases lay in between. The CDR3 has 13 residues. The CDR3 DNA sequence: TGTGCCAGCAGCTCCCCCTTTGTTTACGAGCAGTACTTC. Translation: CASSSPFVYEQYF.